This TCR beta chain comes out of a study of human T cells and chemical hapten exposure. General study results and limits: Expanded TCRs created a significantly greater count of big CDR3 similarity clusters than controls did.

The time point here: pre-sensitization, week 0. Treatment of the sample: therapeutic diphenylcyclopropenone sensitization with weekly scalp DPC. As to this clonotype: The antigen is undetermined.

Germline V gene sequence: CDR1 MNHEY, CDR2 SVGEGT. Trimming shortened V by 8 bases and J by 6 bases, and 17 bases separated the two germline ends. The CDR3 is 14 amino acids. TCRdb analysed the RACE reads with MiXCR anew, one entry per CDR3 protein. This table holds approximately 370,000 distinct CDR3 sequences, 4.5% to 7% found once. This chain links TRBV6-2 or TRBV6-3 with TRBJ1-5, with a weak D call TRBD1 (6 bases). Sequencing was performed on whole blood, taken in connection with sensitization to the hapten diphenylcyclopropenone (DPC). The source of this sequence is a woman under 30 with alopecia areata. Some clones in this sample may be carry-over from other donors' samples. The CDR3 loop is CASGAGGQGQPQHF. CDR3 bases: TGTGCCAGCGGGGCCGGGGGGCAGGGTCAGCCCCAGCATTTT.